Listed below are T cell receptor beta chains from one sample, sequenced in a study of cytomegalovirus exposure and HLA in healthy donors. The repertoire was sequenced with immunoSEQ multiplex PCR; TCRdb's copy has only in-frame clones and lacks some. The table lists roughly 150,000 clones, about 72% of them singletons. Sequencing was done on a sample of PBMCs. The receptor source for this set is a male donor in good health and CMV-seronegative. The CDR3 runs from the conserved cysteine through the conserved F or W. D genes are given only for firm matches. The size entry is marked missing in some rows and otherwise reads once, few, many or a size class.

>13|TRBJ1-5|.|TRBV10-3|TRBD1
TGTGCCATCAGGGGACAGGGCAATCAGCCCCAGCATTTT
CAIRGQGNQPQHF
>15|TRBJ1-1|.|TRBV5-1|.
TGCGCCAGCAGCTTAGCTCAGGGAAGGAGAACTGAAGCTTTCTTT
CASSLAQGRRTEAFF
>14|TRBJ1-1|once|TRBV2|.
TGTGCCAGCAGTGAGACGGGGTCGAACACTGAAGCTTTCTTT
CASSETGSNTEAFF
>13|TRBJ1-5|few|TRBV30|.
TGTGCCTGGAAGGGGGGGAGCAATCAGCCCCAGCATTTT
CAWKGGSNQPQHF
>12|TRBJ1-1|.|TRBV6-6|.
TGTGCCAGCGGTGGGGCGAACACTGAAGCTTTCTTT
CASGGANTEAFF
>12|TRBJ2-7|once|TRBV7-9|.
TGTGCCAGCAGCAAGGGGGTCAACGAGCAGTACTTC
CASSKGVNEQYF
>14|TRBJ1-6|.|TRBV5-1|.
TGCGCCAGCAGCTTGGCCTTCGTCGGTTCACCCCTCCACTTT
CASSLAFVGSPLHF
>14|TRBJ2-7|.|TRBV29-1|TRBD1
TGCAGCGTTGCGGGACAGGGGTCGGCCTACGAGCAGTACTTC
CSVAGQGSAYEQYF
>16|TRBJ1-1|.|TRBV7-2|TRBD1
TGTGCCAGCAGCCCCTCGTGGGACAGGGGAGCAACTGAAGCTTTCTTT
CASSPSWDRGATEAFF
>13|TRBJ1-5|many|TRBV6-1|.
TGTGCCAGCAGCAGAAATGTGGATCAGCCCCAGCATTTT
CASSRNVDQPQHF
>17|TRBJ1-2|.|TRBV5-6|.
TGTGCCAGCAGCCTGAGACCCGACAGGAACTTCAACTATGGCTACACCTTC
CASSLRPDRNFNYGYTF
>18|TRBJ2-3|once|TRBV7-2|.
TGTGCCAGCAGCTTAGTCGGGCGGGGGCGTACTAGCACAGATACGCAGTATTTT
CASSLVGRGRTSTDTQYF
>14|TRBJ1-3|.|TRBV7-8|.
TGTGCCAGCAGCTTAGGTTTATCCGGAAACACCATATATTTT
CASSLGLSGNTIYF
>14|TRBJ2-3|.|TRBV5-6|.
TGTGCCAGCAGCTTCCTCGGGAGCACAGATACGCAGTATTTT
CASSFLGSTDTQYF
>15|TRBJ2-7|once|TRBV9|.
TGTGCCAGCAGCGTAGACGTGGCTCCCTCCTACGAGCAGTACTTC
CASSVDVAPSYEQYF
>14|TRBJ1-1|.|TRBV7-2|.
TGTGCCAGCAGCTTAGATGGGGGAGGCACTGAAGCTTTCTTT
CASSLDGGGTEAFF
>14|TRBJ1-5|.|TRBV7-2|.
TGTGCCAGCGCGAGGGCCGGGGGCAATCAGCCCCAGCATTTT
CASARAGGNQPQHF
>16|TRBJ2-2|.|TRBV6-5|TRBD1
TGTGCCAGCAGCTACCGACAGGGGGCGAGTACCGGGGAGCTGTTTTTT
CASSYRQGASTGELFF
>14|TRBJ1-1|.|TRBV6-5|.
TGTGCCAGCAGTTACTCTAGGGGGGGCACTGAAGCTTTCTTT
CASSYSRGGTEAFF
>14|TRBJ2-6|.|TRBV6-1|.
TGTGCCAGCAGTGCCCTCGGAGGGGCCAACGGCCTGACTTTC
CASSALGGANGLTF
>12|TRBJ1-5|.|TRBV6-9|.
TGTGCCAGCAAAATTCGTCTTTCGGCCCAGCATTTT
CASKIRLSAQHF
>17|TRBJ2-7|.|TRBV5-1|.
TGCGCCAGCAGCTTGACGGTAGCGGCCCTTCACGCCTCCGAGCAGTACTTC
CASSLTVAALHASEQYF
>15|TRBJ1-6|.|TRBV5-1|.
TGCGCCAGCAGACAAGCGGGGGCGCGGAATTCACCCCTCCACTTT
CASRQAGARNSPLHF
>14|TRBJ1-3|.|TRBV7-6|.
TGTGCCAGCAGCTTAGCTGGCTTTGGAAACACCATATATTTT
CASSLAGFGNTIYF
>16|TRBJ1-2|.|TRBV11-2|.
TGTGCCAGCAGCCCGCGCCGCCTAACAGGGTCCTATGGCTACACCTTC
CASSPRRLTGSYGYTF
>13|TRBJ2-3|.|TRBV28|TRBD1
TGTGCCAGCAGTAAACAGGGGGCAGATACGCAGTATTTT
CASSKQGADTQYF
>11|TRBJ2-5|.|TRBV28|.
TGTGCCATAGGGGGTGCGGAGACCCAGTACTTC
CAIGGAETQYF
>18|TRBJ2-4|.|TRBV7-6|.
TGTGCCAGCAGCTTAGGGGTCGGGAGACGGGAGGCCAAAAACATTCAGTACTTC
CASSLGVGRREAKNIQYF
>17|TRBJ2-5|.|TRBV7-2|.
TGTGCCAGCAGCTTAGTCCCCCCGGGTGGTATACAAGAGACCCAGTACTTC
CASSLVPPGGIQETQYF
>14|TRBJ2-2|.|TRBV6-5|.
TGTGCCAGCAGCCGCCTACAGGGTTCCGGGGAGCTGTTTTTT
CASSRLQGSGELFF
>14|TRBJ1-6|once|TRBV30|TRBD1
TGTGCCTGGAACCCGGGACAGGGTCGGTCACCCCTCCACTTT
CAWNPGQGRSPLHF
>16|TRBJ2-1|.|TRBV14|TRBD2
TGTGCCAGCAGCCCTTTAAGCGGGAGGGCTTACAATGAGCAGTTCTTC
CASSPLSGRAYNEQFF
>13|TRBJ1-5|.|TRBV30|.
TGTGCCTGGAGTAGGGGGAGAGGCCAGCCCCAGCATTTT
CAWSRGRGQPQHF
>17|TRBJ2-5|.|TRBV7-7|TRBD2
TGTGCTAGCAGCTTAGGGGGTAGCGGGGGGTTCGGAGAGACCCAGTACTTC
CASSLGGSGGFGETQYF
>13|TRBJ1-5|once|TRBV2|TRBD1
TGTGCCAACCGACAGGGGCCGGGTCAGCCCCAGCATTTT
CANRQGPGQPQHF
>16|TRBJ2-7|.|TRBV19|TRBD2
TGTGCCAGTAGCCCTACCGTAGCGGGAGGCAGCGACGAGCAGTACTTC
CASSPTVAGGSDEQYF
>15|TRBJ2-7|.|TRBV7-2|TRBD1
TGTGCCAGCAGCCGCGAGGGGCAGGGGGCCTACGAGCAGTACTTC
CASSREGQGAYEQYF
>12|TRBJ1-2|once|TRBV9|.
TGTGCCAGCAGCGTAGGTACGGGTGGCTACACCTTC
CASSVGTGGYTF
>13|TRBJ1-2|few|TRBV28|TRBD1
TGTGCCAGCAGATACCGGGACAGAGATGGCTACACCTTC
CASRYRDRDGYTF
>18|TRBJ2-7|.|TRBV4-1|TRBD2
TGCGCCAGCAGCCAAGGCCGGTCTAGCGGGAGTTTATCGTACGAGCAGTACTTC
CASSQGRSSGSLSYEQYF
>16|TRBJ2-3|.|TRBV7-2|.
TGTGCCAGCAGCTTAGGTATGGGACAAAGCACAGATACGCAGTATTTT
CASSLGMGQSTDTQYF
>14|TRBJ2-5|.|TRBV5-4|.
TGTGCCAGCAGCCCCCGGGAAAATCAAGAGACCCAGTACTTC
CASSPRENQETQYF
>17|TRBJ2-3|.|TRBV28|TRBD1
TGTGCCAGCAGTCCACGCCCGGGACAGGGACTCACAGATACGCAGTATTTT
CASSPRPGQGLTDTQYF
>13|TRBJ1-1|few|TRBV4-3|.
TGCGCCAGCAGCACCCACTGGAACACTGAAGCTTTCTTT
CASSTHWNTEAFF
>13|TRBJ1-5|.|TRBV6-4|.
TGTGCCAGCGACAGACAGGCCCGCCAGCCCCAGCATTTT
CASDRQARQPQHF
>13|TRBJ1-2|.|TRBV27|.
TGTGCCAGCAGAGATTTAGGAGCTCCGGGCTACACCTTC
CASRDLGAPGYTF